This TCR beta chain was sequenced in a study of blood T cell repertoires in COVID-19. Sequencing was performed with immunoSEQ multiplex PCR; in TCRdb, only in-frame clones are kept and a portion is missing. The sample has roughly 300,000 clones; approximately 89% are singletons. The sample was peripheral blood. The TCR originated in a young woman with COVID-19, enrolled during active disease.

The CDR3: CAISNAGKETQYF. CDR3 bases: TGTGCCATCAGTAACGCGGGAAAAGAGACCCAGTACTTC. The chain combines TRBV10-3 with TRBJ2-5; perhaps TRBD2 as D (6 bases). Trimming removed 5 bases from V and 3 bases from J, with 10 bases in between. The length of the CDR3 is 13 residues. Germline V gene data show CDR1 as ENHRY and CDR2 as SYGVKD.